The 22 T cell receptor beta chains presented below share a single source sample, sequenced in a study of memory CD4+ T cells and cytomegalovirus serostatus (dated by TCRdb to between 2018 and 2021). A FACSAria II was used to sort memory CD4+ T cells, defined as single viable CD3+CD4+CD8-CD45RO+ cells. Libraries came from the immunoSEQ multiplex PCR assay. The table comes from immuneACCESS by way of TCRdb, which keeps in-frame sequences with V and J called. Part of the clones is missing from these tables; in studies checked, under half for an unresolved V gene and the rest for unknown reasons. The sample profile shows about 58,000 clones; around 82% of them were found once. The biggest ten clones account for about 0.48% of the sample. Sequenced sample: memory CD4+ T cells from blood. The receptors stem from an adult in good health and CMV-seronegative. Some clones in this sample may be carry-over from other donors' samples.

The chain uses TRBV4-2 and TRBJ2-5, with TRBD2 matching over 10 bases. V gave up 0 bases and J gave up 5 bases; unmatched junction bases: 15. Germline V lookup: CDR1 LGHNA, CDR2 YNFKEQ. This CDR3 spans 19 amino acids. The CDR3 bases are TGTGCCAGCAGCCAAGATATGGCTAGCGGGAGCCGCGTTGGGGAGACCCAGTACTTC. Translation: CASSQDMASGSRVGETQYF.

The chain has TRBV9 and TRBJ2-2, with TRBD2 as a possible D gene (5 bases). V lost 3 bases, J lost 6 bases, and 12 bases lay in between. Germline CDR1 SGDLS, CDR2 YYNGEE. CDR3 length: 14 residues. In DNA, the CDR3 is TGTGCCAGCAGCGCCCGGGAAGGCCCCGGGGAGCTGTTTTTT. This sequence encodes CASSAREGPGELFF.

The rearrangement links TRBV7-9 to TRBJ2-1, with 8 bases matching TRBD2. CDR3 size: 16 residues. Germline CDR1 SEHNR, CDR2 FQNEAQ (reference sequence). V gave up 0 bases and J gave up 8 bases; unmatched junction bases: 9. CDR3 in DNA: TGTGCCAGCAGCTTAGCGGACGGGAGGGCCGGTGATGAGCAGTTCTTC. It yields the protein CASSLADGRAGDEQFF.

The chain carries TRBV5-1 and TRBJ2-4, with D tentatively TRBD2 (5 bases). The CDR3 totals 16 residues. Between the trimmed V and J ends, which lost 3 bases and 0 bases, there was a span of 13 bases. Germline V gene sequence: CDR1 SGHRS, CDR2 YFSETQ. In nucleotides, the CDR3 is TGCGCCAGCAGCTCGGGAAGGACTGCAGCCAAAAACATTCAGTACTTC. It is translated as CASSSGRTAAKNIQYF.

CDR3: CASSQQPGYEQYF. The CDR3 coding sequence is TGTGCCAGTAGTCAGCAGCCTGGCTACGAGCAGTACTTC. V is TRBV19 and J is TRBJ2-7; D is ambiguous. The CDR3 contains 13 residues. The germline gives CDR1 LNHDA, CDR2 SQIVND (reference sequence). V was trimmed by 5 bases and J by 3 bases, leaving 11 bases between them.

This chain uses TRBV9 with TRBJ1-3, with D perhaps matching TRBD1 (5 bases). The V and J ends lost 0 bases and 8 bases respectively, with 15 bases between them. CDR1 and CDR2 (germline): SGDLS, YYNGEE. There are 15 residues in the CDR3. DNA of the CDR3: TGTGCCAGCAGCGTAGCCAAGGCGATCAGGGACACCATATATTTT. This sequence encodes CASSVAKAIRDTIYF.

The V call is TRBV18, the J call TRBJ1-1; D remains unclear. The CDR3 spans 15 residues. Trimming cost V 4 bases and J 0 bases, with 12 bases left between them. Germline V gene sequence: CDR1 KGHSH, CDR2 LQKENI. DNA of the CDR3: TGTGCCAGCTCACTTACAGCGATTATGAACACTGAAGCTTTCTTT. It encodes CASSLTAIMNTEAFF.

The CDR3 is CASTLGPKNTEAFF. DNA of the CDR3: TGTGCCAGCACACTAGGGCCGAAGAACACTGAAGCTTTCTTT. The chain uses TRBV7-9 and TRBJ1-1; D unclear. The V and J ends lost 7 bases and 1 base respectively, with 13 bases between them. The V gene's germline CDR1 is SEHNR and CDR2 FQNEAQ (reference sequence). This CDR3 is 14 amino acids long.

The V gene is TRBV6-1, the J gene TRBJ2-7; D is unclear. Trimming took off 4 bases at V and 3 bases at J, with 19 bases between the two ends. The CDR3 has 16 residues. Germline loops: CDR1 MNHNS, CDR2 SASEGT. CDR3 residues: CASSATYNPRFYEQYF. Written as DNA, the CDR3 is TGTGCCAGCAGTGCCACTTACAATCCTCGGTTCTACGAGCAGTACTTC.

J is TRBJ2-1 and V is TRBV18; tentative D call: TRBD2 (6 bases). The CDR3 sequence is 15 residues long. Trimming removed 6 bases at V and 8 bases at J, with 20 bases between. Per germline, CDR1 KGHSH and CDR2 LQKENI. This chain's CDR3 is CASSATKLAEDEQFF. The CDR3 DNA sequence: TGTGCCAGCTCCGCCACCAAATTAGCGGAGGATGAGCAGTTCTTC.

The chain links TRBV10-3 to TRBJ2-7; D might be TRBD2 (5 bases). CDR3 length equals 14 residues. The germline gives CDR1 ENHRY, CDR2 SYGVKD. The V and J ends lost 6 bases and 5 bases respectively, with 17 bases between them. The CDR3 DNA follows: TGTGCCATCAGATCCTCAACTAGGGTCCACGAGCAGTACTTC. It codes for CAIRSSTRVHEQYF.

This chain joins TRBV7-2 and TRBJ2-3; 10 bases are shared with TRBD2. The CDR3 has 15 residues. CDR1 is SGHTA and CDR2 is FQGNSA in the germline V gene. With 5 bases clipped from V and 6 bases from J, the junction kept 8 bases outside the gene matches. As DNA, the CDR3 is TGTGCCAGCAGCCCCAGCGGGAGGGCCGGGGATACGCAGTATTTT. Translated, it gives CASSPSGRAGDTQYF.

The rearrangement links TRBV7-2 to TRBJ2-3, with D possibly being TRBD2 (5 bases). The germline V gene has CDR1 SGHTA and CDR2 FQGNSA. The V gene lost 7 bases and the J gene lost 7 bases, with 21 bases spanning the gap. The CDR3 totals 15 residues. The CDR3 region is CASTPSQGSSNTQYF. CDR3 nucleotides: TGTGCCAGCACCCCTAGCCAAGGGTCGTCGAATACGCAGTATTTT.

The V and J genes are TRBV5-4 and TRBJ1-2, with a possible D match to TRBD1 (5 bases). Trimming removed 1 base at V and 3 bases at J, with 16 bases between. The CDR3 spans 16 residues. CDR1 is SGHNT, CDR2 YYREEE, per germline (reference sequence). The CDR3 DNA reads TGTGCCAGCAGCTTGACCGGGACTCCAGCCTACTATGGCTACACCTTC. Its translation: CASSLTGTPAYYGYTF.

J is TRBJ1-5 and V is TRBV29-1; D is unclear. This CDR3 has 14 residues. The germline CDR1 and CDR2 sequences are SQVTM and ANQGSEA. V was pared by 1 base and J by 8 bases, with 15 bases between. As DNA, the CDR3 is TGCAGCGTTGAAGTGGATTCCCAACTTGAGCCCCAGCATTTT. Translation gives CSVEVDSQLEPQHF.

The chain uses TRBV28 and TRBJ2-1, with D possibly being TRBD1 (7 bases). The CDR3 covers 15 residues. Trimming pared 2 bases from V and 0 bases from J, leaving 8 bases between. From germline, CDR1 is MDHEN and CDR2 SYDVKM. In DNA form, the CDR3 reads TGTGCCAGCAGTTTACAGGGGGGCTCCTACAATGAGCAGTTCTTC. Protein sequence: CASSLQGGSYNEQFF.

The chain is built from TRBV5-1 and TRBJ1-6; TRBD1 agrees at 8 bases. The CDR3 contains 18 residues. Germline CDR1 and CDR2: SGHRS and YFSETQ. V shed 3 bases and J 6 bases; nucleotides not matched to a gene: 14. This CDR3 is CASSSQPLDRELNSPLHF. The CDR3 region has the DNA TGCGCCAGCAGCTCCCAGCCGTTGGACAGGGAGCTTAATTCACCCCTCCACTTT.

V gene TRBV7-9 combines with J gene TRBJ2-2; D gene unclear. The CDR3 spans 14 residues. From germline, CDR1 is SEHNR and CDR2 FQNEAQ (reference sequence). Trimming removed 1 base at V and 1 base at J, with 4 bases between. The CDR3, as DNA: TGTGCCAGCAGCTTAGGGCGGAACACCGGGGAGCTGTTTTTT. It translates to CASSLGRNTGELFF.

This clone was counted between two and nine times. The rearrangement joins TRBV30 to TRBJ1-1; no clear D gene. V gave up 2 bases and J gave up 3 bases, with 10 bases separating them. CDR3 size: 13 residues. CDR1 and CDR2 from the germline V gene are GTSNPN and SVGIG (reference sequence). The DNA of the CDR3 is TGTGCCTGGAGTAAGGGTCTGTACACTGAAGCTTTCTTT. Translated: CAWSKGLYTEAFF.

The chain joins TRBV6-5 to TRBJ2-2; TRBD1 agrees at 8 bases. In germline, CDR1 is MNHEY, CDR2 SVGAGI. The CDR3 runs to 13 residues. V was clipped by 5 bases and J by 6 bases; unmatched bases: 2. This CDR3 reads CASSRGQAGELFF. The CDR3 DNA reads as TGTGCCAGCAGTCGGGGACAGGCCGGGGAGCTGTTTTTT.

The V gene is TRBV9, the J gene TRBJ1-4; 8 positions match TRBD1. Trimming removed 3 bases from V and 3 bases from J; junction bases left unmatched: 16. The CDR3 loop spans 19 amino acids. Germline loops: CDR1 SGDLS, CDR2 YYNGEE. The CDR3 sequence: CASSASGTGFQRANEKLFF. In nucleotides, the CDR3 is TGTGCCAGCAGCGCTTCCGGGACAGGCTTCCAGAGGGCTAATGAAAAACTGTTTTTT.

The rearrangement joins TRBV11-2 to TRBJ2-3, with D hard to call. CDR1 and CDR2 (germline): SGHAT, FQNNGV. Trimming cost V 4 bases and J 5 bases, with 4 bases left between them. The CDR3 length is 11 residues. CDR3 in DNA: TGTGCCAGCAGCTCTAAAGATACGCAGTATTTT. Translated, it gives CASSSKDTQYF.